This T cell receptor (beta chain) was profiled in a study of shared clonotypes between healthy human individuals. The CDR3 extends over 19 amino acids. V lost 0 bases and J lost 2; bases outside the gene matches: 11. Germline V gene sequence: CDR1 MNHNS, CDR2 SASEGT. Profiling relied on immunoSEQ multiplex PCR, and the TCRdb table lists in-frame clones only, not all of them. The sample includes over 2 million clones, 95% of them seen just once. This chain joins TRBV6-1 and TRBJ2-4; 9 positions agree with TRBD2. The material sequenced was naive CD4+ T cells sorted from blood. Subset indicated: CD45RA+ positively selected. The clonotype originates from a man younger than 35 in good health. The CDR3 reads CASSEAGLAGKDTKNIQYF. The CDR3, as DNA: TGTGCCAGCAGTGAAGCTGGGCTAGCGGGAAAGGATACCAAAAACATTCAGTACTTC.